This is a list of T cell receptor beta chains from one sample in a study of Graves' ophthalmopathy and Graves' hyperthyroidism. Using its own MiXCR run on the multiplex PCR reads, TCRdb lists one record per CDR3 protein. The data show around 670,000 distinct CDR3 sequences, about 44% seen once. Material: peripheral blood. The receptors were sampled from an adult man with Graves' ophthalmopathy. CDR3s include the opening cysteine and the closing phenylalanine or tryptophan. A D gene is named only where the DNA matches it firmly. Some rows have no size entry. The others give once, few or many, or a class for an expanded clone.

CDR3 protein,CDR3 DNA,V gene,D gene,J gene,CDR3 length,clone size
CSALLGDQPQHF,TGCAGCGCACTCCTGGGAGATCAGCCCCAGCATTTT,TRBV29-1,-,TRBJ1-5,12,many
CASSVYGTSSFYEQYF,TGTGCCAGCAGCGTTTATGGGACTAGCTCCTTCTACGAGCAGTACTTC,TRBV25-1,TRBD2,TRBJ2-7,16,-
CASSAEGKNTGELFF,TGTGCCAGCAGTGCCGAGGGAAAAAACACCGGGGAGCTGTTTTTT,TRBV25-1,-,TRBJ2-2,15,-
CASSPWGAGVNSPLHF,TGTGCCAGCAGCCCATGGGGGGCAGGGGTGAATTCACCCCTCCACTTT,TRBV5-6,-,TRBJ1-6,16,-
CASDIRTSGRRETQYF,TGTGCCAGCGATATTCGGACTAGCGGGAGACGGGAGACCCAGTACTTC,TRBV2,TRBD2,TRBJ2-5,16,many
CASSLVSGGGNQPQHF,TGTGCCAGCAGCTTAGTTTCCGGGGGAGGCAATCAGCCCCAGCATTTT,TRBV25-1,-,TRBJ1-5,16,-
CASSPPLRGPKTEAFF,TGCGCCAGCAGCCCGCCGTTGAGAGGGCCTAAGACTGAAGCTTTCTTT,TRBV5-1,-,TRBJ1-1,16,many
CASGSGLIKETQYF,TGTGCCAGCGGATCGGGACTCATCAAAGAGACCCAGTACTTC,TRBV2,-,TRBJ2-5,14,few
CSASGVGQGASSPLHF,TGCAGTGCTTCGGGCGTAGGACAGGGGGCTAGTTCACCCCTCCACTTT,TRBV20-1,TRBD1,TRBJ1-6,16,-
CSTLLAGLDQETQYF,TGCAGTACCCTCCTTGCGGGACTCGACCAAGAGACCCAGTACTTC,TRBV20-1,-,TRBJ2-5,15,-
CASSSGGRAYSPLHF,TGTGCCAGCAGCTCGGGCGGCCGGGCCTATTCACCCCTCCACTTT,TRBV5-6,-,TRBJ1-6,15,-